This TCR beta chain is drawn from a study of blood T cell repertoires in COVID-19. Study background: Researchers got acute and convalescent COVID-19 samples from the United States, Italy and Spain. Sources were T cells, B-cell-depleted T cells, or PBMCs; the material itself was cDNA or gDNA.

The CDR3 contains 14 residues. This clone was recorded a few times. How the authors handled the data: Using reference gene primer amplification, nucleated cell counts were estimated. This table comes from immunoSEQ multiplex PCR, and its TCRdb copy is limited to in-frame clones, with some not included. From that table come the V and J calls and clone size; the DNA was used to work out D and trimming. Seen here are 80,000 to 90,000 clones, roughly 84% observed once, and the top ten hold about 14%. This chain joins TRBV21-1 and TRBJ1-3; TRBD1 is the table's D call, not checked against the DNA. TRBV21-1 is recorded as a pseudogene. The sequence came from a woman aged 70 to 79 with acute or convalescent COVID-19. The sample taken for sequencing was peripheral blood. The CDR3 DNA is TGTGCCAGCAGCCCCCGCAGGCCTGGAAACACCATATATTTT. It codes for CASSPRRPGNTIYF.